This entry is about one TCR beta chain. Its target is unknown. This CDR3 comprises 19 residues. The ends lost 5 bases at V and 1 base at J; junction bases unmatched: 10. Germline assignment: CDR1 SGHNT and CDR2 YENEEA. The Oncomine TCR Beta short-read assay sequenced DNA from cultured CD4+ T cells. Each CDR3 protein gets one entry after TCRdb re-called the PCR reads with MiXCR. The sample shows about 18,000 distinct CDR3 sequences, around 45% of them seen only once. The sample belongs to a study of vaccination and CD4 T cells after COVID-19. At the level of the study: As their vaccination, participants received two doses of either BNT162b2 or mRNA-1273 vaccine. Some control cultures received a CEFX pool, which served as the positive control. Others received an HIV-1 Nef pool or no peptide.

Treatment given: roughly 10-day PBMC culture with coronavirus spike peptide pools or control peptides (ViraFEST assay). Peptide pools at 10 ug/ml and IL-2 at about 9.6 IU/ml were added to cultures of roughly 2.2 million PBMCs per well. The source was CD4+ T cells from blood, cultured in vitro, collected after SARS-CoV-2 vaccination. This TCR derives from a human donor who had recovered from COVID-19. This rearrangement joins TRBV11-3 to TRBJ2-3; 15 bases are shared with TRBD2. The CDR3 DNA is TGTGCCAGCAGCGCCGGACTAGCGGGAGGGTTTGGGGGCACAGATACGCAGTATTTT. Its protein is CASSAGLAGGFGGTDTQYF.